This is a list of T cell receptor beta chains from one sample in a study of cytomegalovirus exposure and HLA in healthy donors. Method: immunoSEQ multiplex PCR; TCRdb's copy keeps in-frame clones and lacks some. The sample holds some 170,000 clones; 70% to 75% are singletons and the top ten take around 4.6%. Sequencing was carried out using PBMCs. The receptors shown here come from a man between 18 and 35 years old in good health and CMV-seropositive. The CDR3 runs from the conserved cysteine through the conserved F or W. Fields, in order: J gene, V gene, clone size, D gene, CDR3 length, CDR3 protein, CDR3 DNA. A D gene is named only where the DNA matches it firmly. A row's size may be missing; if present it is once, few, many or a size class.

TRBJ1-3 | TRBV7-9 | few | - | 16 | CASSPSRGGSGNTIYF | TGTGCCAGCAGCCCCTCCCGGGGAGGCAGTGGAAACACCATATATTTT
TRBJ2-5 | TRBV6-6 | - | TRBD1 | 14 | CASSRGTASKTQYF | TGTGCCAGCAGTAGGGGGACAGCGTCAAAGACCCAGTACTTC
TRBJ1-5 | TRBV19 | - | - | 14 | CASSIEHRSEAQHF | TGTGCCAGTAGTATAGAACACAGATCGGAAGCCCAGCATTTT
TRBJ1-2 | TRBV6-5 | - | TRBD1 | 15 | CASSYRQGAGYGYTF | TGTGCCAGCAGTTACCGACAGGGGGCGGGCTATGGCTACACCTTC
TRBJ2-1 | TRBV10-1 | - | - | 13 | CAPENPGNNEQFF | TGCGCCCCGGAAAACCCGGGAAACAATGAGCAGTTCTTC
TRBJ1-1 | TRBV19 | - | - | 13 | CASSNRLNTEAFF | TGTGCCAGTAGTAACAGGCTGAACACTGAAGCTTTCTTT
TRBJ2-1 | TRBV13 | - | TRBD2 | 17 | CASSLGRAGGRENEQFF | TGTGCCAGCAGCTTAGGCCGGGCGGGAGGGCGGGAGAATGAGCAGTTCTTC
TRBJ2-3 | TRBV7-3 | once | - | 16 | CASSLSLGGGRDTQYF | TGTGCCAGCAGCTTATCATTGGGGGGGGGCCGAGATACGCAGTATTTT
TRBJ2-3 | TRBV6-4 | - | TRBD2 | 15 | CASSEEGGTTDTQYF | TGTGCCAGCAGTGAGGAGGGAGGGACGACAGATACGCAGTATTTT
TRBJ1-5 | TRBV18 | - | - | 15 | CASSRTAEMSQPQHF | TGTGCCAGCTCACGGACAGCGGAAATGAGTCAGCCCCAGCATTTT
TRBJ1-5 | TRBV4-1 | once | - | 15 | CASSQVNGEYQPQHF | TGCGCCAGCAGCCAAGTCAACGGGGAGTATCAGCCCCAGCATTTT
TRBJ2-3 | TRBV11-2 | - | TRBD2 | 16 | CASSYGTSGSTDTQYF | TGTGCCAGCAGCTATGGGACTAGCGGTAGCACAGATACGCAGTATTTT
TRBJ1-2 | TRBV2 | - | - | 12 | CASSATGNGYTF | TGTGCCAGCAGTGCGACGGGGAATGGCTACACCTTC
TRBJ1-2 | TRBV25-1 | - | - | 12 | CASSGSGYGYTF | TGTGCCAGCAGTGGGTCAGGGTATGGCTACACCTTC
TRBJ1-2 | TRBV5-6 | - | TRBD1 | 13 | CASSPTGNYGYTF | TGTGCCAGCAGCCCGACAGGGAACTATGGCTACACCTTC
TRBJ2-3 | TRBV5-6 | - | - | 14 | CASSFGLKTDTQYF | TGTGCCAGCAGCTTCGGACTAAAAACAGATACGCAGTATTTT
TRBJ1-6 | TRBV2 | - | TRBD1 | 14 | CASSVGQGLSPLHF | TGTGCCAGCAGTGTCGGACAGGGTCTTTCACCCCTCCACTTT
TRBJ2-4 | TRBV25-1 | few | - | 15 | CASSDPGASKNIQYF | TGTGCCAGCAGTGACCCAGGGGCATCCAAAAACATTCAGTACTTC
TRBJ2-3 | TRBV15 | - | - | 16 | CATSRDYQDITDTQYF | TGTGCCACCAGCAGAGATTATCAGGATATCACAGATACGCAGTATTTT
TRBJ2-2 | TRBV5-4 | - | TRBD2 | 16 | CASSLKRAGGGGELFF | TGTGCCAGCAGCCTCAAAAGAGCGGGGGGCGGAGGGGAGCTGTTTTTT
TRBJ1-2 | TRBV28 | few | - | 15 | CASSPMGQAMGGYTF | TGTGCCAGCAGTCCGATGGGGCAGGCAATGGGAGGCTACACCTTC
TRBJ2-6 | TRBV5-4 | - | - | 14 | CASSGGGPANVLTF | TGTGCCAGCAGCGGGGGGGGGCCGGCCAACGTCCTGACTTTC
TRBJ2-3 | TRBV2 | - | TRBD2 | 16 | CASSDRAGGPTDTQYF | TGTGCCAGCAGTGACAGGGCGGGGGGGCCGACAGATACGCAGTATTTT
TRBJ2-4 | TRBV2 | - | - | 8 | CASSPEYF | TGTGCCAGCAGCCCAGAGTACTTC
TRBJ1-4 | TRBV9 | - | TRBD1 | 15 | CASSPGGQRGEKLFF | TGTGCCAGCAGCCCAGGGGGTCAAAGGGGCGAAAAACTGTTTTTT
TRBJ1-2 | TRBV28 | few | - | 12 | CASSFRGYGYTF | TGTGCCAGCAGTTTCAGGGGATATGGCTACACCTTC
TRBJ1-4 | TRBV5-1 | - | - | 16 | CASSPRAGGGNEKLFF | TGCGCCAGCAGCCCCCGCGCGGGCGGTGGGAATGAAAAACTGTTTTTT
TRBJ2-4 | TRBV28 | - | TRBD2 | 19 | CASSINGLGGREAKNIQYF | TGTGCCAGCAGTATCAACGGACTAGGCGGGAGGGAAGCCAAAAACATTCAGTACTTC
TRBJ1-6 | TRBV19 | - | TRBD1 | 14 | CASSATGGNSPLHF | TGTGCCAGTAGTGCGACAGGGGGGAATTCACCCCTCCACTTT
TRBJ2-3 | TRBV5-6 | - | TRBD2 | 17 | CASSRGDWGAVTDTQYF | TGTGCCAGCAGCCGGGGGGATTGGGGTGCGGTTACAGATACGCAGTATTTT
TRBJ2-3 | TRBV7-9 | - | - | 15 | CASSLGGLSTDTQYF | TGTGCCAGCAGCTTAGGAGGACTCAGCACAGATACGCAGTATTTT
TRBJ1-5 | TRBV30 | - | - | 13 | CAWSGLPNQPQHF | TGTGCCTGGAGTGGGCTGCCCAATCAGCCCCAGCATTTT
TRBJ1-2 | TRBV7-9 | once | - | 14 | CASSLTAVNYGYTF | TGTGCCAGCAGCTTAACGGCGGTTAACTATGGCTACACCTTC
TRBJ1-4 | TRBV10-3 | - | - | 15 | CAISESGITNEKLFF | TGTGCCATCAGTGAGTCCGGGATAACTAATGAAAAACTGTTTTTT
TRBJ2-1 | TRBV9 | - | TRBD2 | 16 | CASSPRLAGGYNEQFF | TGTGCCAGCAGCCCTCGACTAGCGGGGGGGTACAATGAGCAGTTCTTC
TRBJ1-1 | TRBV5-1 | - | TRBD1 | 15 | CASSPGDRTNTEAFF | TGCGCCAGCAGCCCGGGGGACAGAACGAACACTGAAGCTTTCTTT
TRBJ1-1 | TRBV30 | - | - | 12 | CAWGRANTEAFF | TGTGCCTGGGGGCGGGCGAACACTGAAGCTTTCTTT
TRBJ1-1 | TRBV27 | - | - | 13 | CASSPGGGTEAFF | TGTGCCAGCAGTCCCGGCGGGGGCACTGAAGCTTTCTTT
TRBJ1-2 | TRBV19 | - | - | 15 | CASSISGENGYGYTF | TGTGCCAGTAGTATCTCGGGGGAGAACGGCTATGGCTACACCTTC
TRBJ2-2 | TRBV9 | - | - | 15 | CAGSGKGGQPGELFF | TGTGCCGGCAGCGGGAAAGGGGGCCAGCCCGGGGAGCTGTTTTTT
TRBJ1-1 | TRBV19 | - | - | 15 | CASSEWGGSNTEAFF | TGTGCCAGTAGTGAATGGGGGGGATCGAACACTGAAGCTTTCTTT
TRBJ2-3 | TRBV6-5 | few | TRBD1 | 14 | CASSMDRGTDTQYF | TGTGCCAGCAGTATGGACAGGGGCACAGATACGCAGTATTTT
TRBJ1-1 | TRBV28 | - | TRBD1 | 18 | CASSASPSGTGPEDEAFF | TGTGCCAGCAGTGCCAGCCCGAGCGGGACAGGCCCTGAAGATGAAGCTTTCTTT
TRBJ1-3 | TRBV2 | few | - | 16 | CASSEIRGAKGNTIYF | TGTGCCAGCAGTGAAATTAGGGGCGCGAAGGGAAACACCATATATTTT
TRBJ1-6 | TRBV6-5 | - | TRBD1 | 14 | CASSYGQGNSPLHF | TGTGCCAGCAGTTACGGACAGGGAAATTCACCCCTCCACTTT
TRBJ1-2 | TRBV7-2 | - | TRBD1 | 16 | CASSSQQGNINYGYTF | TGTGCCAGCAGCTCTCAACAGGGGAACATTAACTATGGCTACACCTTC
TRBJ1-2 | TRBV6-1 | once | - | 15 | CASSDFTGSNYGYTF | TGTGCCAGCAGTGATTTTACAGGCTCTAACTATGGCTACACCTTC
TRBJ2-1 | TRBV6-1 | - | TRBD1 | 14 | CASRQGDERNEQFF | TGTGCCAGCAGGCAGGGGGACGAGAGAAATGAGCAGTTCTTC
TRBJ2-1 | TRBV9 | - | TRBD2 | 16 | CASSLGLAGAYNEQFF | TGTGCCAGCAGCTTAGGGCTAGCGGGAGCCTACAATGAGCAGTTCTTC
TRBJ1-6 | TRBV6-5 | few | TRBD1 | 16 | CASSYSSDRGSSPLHF | TGTGCCAGCAGTTACTCGTCTGACAGGGGGAGCTCACCCCTCCACTTT
TRBJ2-1 | TRBV27 | - | TRBD2 | 15 | CASSWGGLADNEQFF | TGTGCCAGCAGTTGGGGGGGACTAGCGGATAATGAGCAGTTCTTC